This record looks at one T cell receptor (beta chain) sequence and its context. Its target is not known. Sequencing used immunoSEQ version 4 in survey mode. TCRdb's table, derived via immunoSEQ multiplex PCR, lists solely in-frame clones and lacks some. The sample has tens of thousands of clones, roughly four fifths seen once. The CDR3 loop spans 13 amino acids. Germline values: CDR1 SGDLS, CDR2 YYNGEE. The V segment lost 2 bases and the J segment 8 bases; nucleotides outside the gene matches: 3. The data derive from a study of persistence of HIV-infected CD4 T cells. General study results and limits: Antigen-responding cells were enriched for degenerate expanded CDR3beta sequences.

Cells were stimulated with CMV-infected fibroblast lysates at about 9.4 ug/mL. CD40L/CD69 double-negative CD45RO-high memory CD4+ T cells were collected. This sequence joins TRBV9 and TRBJ1-2; 10 bases are shared with TRBD1. The clonotype comes from an adult man with HIV who was CMV-seropositive. The starting material was CD4+ T cells sorted from PBMCs after approximately 19-hour stimulation, obtained from a patient who received antiretroviral therapy. CDR3 loop: CASSVDRGRGYTF. As DNA, the CDR3 is TGTGCCAGCAGCGTGGACAGGGGGAGGGGCTACACCTTC.